The 18 T cell receptor beta chains in this list originate from one sample, sequenced in a study of tumor-infiltrating lymphocytes in oesophageal squamous cell carcinoma. TCRdb re-analysed the PCR reads in MiXCR, keeping a single row per CDR3 protein. The table shows under 15,000 distinct CDR3 sequences, with more than 50% occurring only once. The sample consisted of esophageal tumor tissue. The source of these receptors is a female donor with esophageal squamous cell carcinoma.

Only a few counts were recorded for this clonotype. This chain connects TRBV7-6 to TRBJ2-4, with D possibly matching TRBD1 (6 bases). The germline V gene encodes CDR1 SGHVS and CDR2 FNYEAQ. CDR3 size: 15 residues. V was shortened by 5 bases and J by 3 bases, with 14 bases between the two germline ends. CDR3 in amino acids: CASSPGQLDKNIQYF. The CDR3 DNA sequence: TGTGCCAGCAGCCCTGGACAGTTAGACAAAAACATTCAGTACTTC.

The rearrangement links TRBV7-6 to TRBJ2-1; tentatively, D is TRBD2 (5 bases). This CDR3 spans 15 amino acids. Trimming removed 2 bases from V and 7 bases from J, with 15 bases in between. Germline CDR1 is SGHVS and CDR2 is FNYEAQ. The CDR3 sequence is CASSLSGLSVNEQFF. As DNA, the CDR3 is TGTGCCAGCAGCTTATCGGGATTGTCGGTGAATGAGCAGTTCTTC.

About this clonotype itself: No conserved phenylalanine or tryptophan is present at the end of the CDR3, so a read error is the likely explanation. V and J are TRBV6-8 and TRBJ2-5; perhaps TRBD2 as D (5 bases). Trimming took off 6 bases at V and 11 bases at J, with 31 bases between the two ends. CDR1 MNHGY and CDR2 SAAAGT come from the germline V gene. This CDR3 has 17 residues. The CDR3 bases are TGTGCCAGCAGCCGCCCCCCTGGCGGGTTCTCCTACAATGAGCAGTACTCC. Translated, it gives CASSRPPGGFSYNEQYS.

The chain recombines TRBV6-1 with TRBJ1-4; D might be TRBD2 (6 bases). Gene TRBJ2-2 matches the end of the DNA better, so the J call may be wrong. This CDR3 is 15 amino acids long. The germline V gene encodes CDR1 MNHNS and CDR2 SASEGT. For the CDR3, the DNA is TGTGCCAGCAGTGATTCCGGGGGACACACCGGGGAGCTGTTTTTT. It yields the protein CASSDSGGHTGELFF.

J is TRBJ1-1 and V is TRBV11-1; no reliable D call. Trimming removed 3 bases from V and 0 bases from J, with 5 bases in between. In germline, CDR1 is SGHAT, CDR2 FQDESV (reference sequence). The CDR3 contains 13 residues. CDR3 in amino acids: CASSFVMNTEAFF. In nucleotides, the CDR3 is TGTGCCAGCAGCTTTGTCATGAACACTGAAGCTTTCTTT.

The chain has TRBV7-2 and TRBJ2-1; D is unclear. CDR1 and CDR2 (germline): SGHTA, FQGNSA. The CDR3 spans 15 residues. The V and J ends lost 1 base and 0 bases respectively, with 7 bases between them. CDR3 nucleotides: TGTGCCAGCAGCTTAGATGTCAGCTCCTACAATGAGCAGTTCTTC. It translates to CASSLDVSSYNEQFF.

V is TRBV10-3 and J is TRBJ2-3, with TRBD1 as a possible D gene (5 bases). The germline gives CDR1 ENHRY, CDR2 SYGVKD. This CDR3 comprises 15 residues. Trimming stripped 4 bases from V and 0 bases from J, with 11 bases between. CDR3 nucleotides: TGTGCCATCAGTGGGACACTGAGGAGCACAGATACGCAGTATTTT. This sequence encodes CAISGTLRSTDTQYF.

The sample holds a few counts of this clonotype. This chain joins TRBV7-4 and TRBJ2-3; D is unresolved. This CDR3 is built from 16 residues. In germline, CDR1 is SGHVT, CDR2 SQSDAQ. V lost 2 bases and J lost 2, with 14 bases in between. The chain's CDR3 is CASSLRIWAHTDTQYF. In DNA, the CDR3 is TGTGCCAGCAGCTTAAGAATTTGGGCCCACACAGATACGCAGTATTTT. The whole variable domain, filled in from reference TRBV7-4 and TRBJ2-3, reads GAGVSQSPRYKVAKRGRDVALRCDSISGHVTLYWYRQTLGQGSEVLTYSQSDAQRDKSGRPSGRFSAERPERSVSTLKIQRTEQGDSAVYLCASSLRIWAHTDTQYFGPGTRLTVL.

This clonotype was seen a few times. The CDR3 nucleotides are TGTGCCAGCAGCTTAGGGTGGGCGGAAGCAGATACGCAGTATTTT. As protein: CASSLGWAEADTQYF. The rearrangement uses TRBV7-6 and TRBJ2-3, with D hard to call. The V end lost 1 base, the J end lost 4 bases, and 12 bases lay between the germline ends. Looked up from germline, CDR1 is SGHVS and CDR2 is FNYEAQ. This CDR3 has 15 residues.

The rearrangement uses TRBV7-2 and TRBJ2-7, with TRBD2 matching 11 bases. The DNA end is a closer match to TRBJ2-1, so the J assignment may be wrong. The CDR3 contains 14 residues. Germline V CDR1 and CDR2: SGHTA, FQGNSA. CDR3 region: CASSFLTSGAEQFF. CDR3 nucleotides: TGTGCCAGCAGCTTTCTGACTAGCGGGGCTGAGCAGTTCTTC.

Remarks on this clonotype: As the CDR3 is not closed by the conserved phenylalanine or tryptophan, this likely results from a read error. It is unclear where the CDR3 begins or ends on the DNA, so no DNA is shown, and the CDR3 is as TCRdb lists it. V gene TRBV5-1 combines with J gene TRBJ2-6; the table's D call of TRBD1 was not tested on the DNA. The CDR3 spans 8 amino acids, including both terminal residues. Looked up from germline, CDR1 is SGHRS and CDR2 is YFSETQ. The CDR3 protein is CASSPGTS.

The V and J genes are TRBV7-2 and TRBJ2-5; D may be TRBD2 (6 bases). In germline, CDR1 is SGHTA, CDR2 FQGNSA. The CDR3 totals 15 residues. V was shortened by 3 bases and J by 1 base, with 12 bases between the two germline ends. The CDR3 is CASSFAGTGQETQYF. The CDR3, as DNA: TGTGCCAGCAGCTTCGCCGGGACTGGCCAAGAGACCCAGTACTTC.

The chain couples TRBV7-3 to TRBJ2-5; 11 bases are a match to TRBD2. From germline, CDR1 is SGHTA and CDR2 FQGTGA. Trimming cost V 5 bases and J 11 bases; bases outside gene matches: 13. The CDR3 is made up of 15 amino acids. The CDR3 loop is CASSMGTSGVNEQYF. Here the CDR3 DNA reads TGTGCCAGCAGCATGGGGACTAGCGGAGTTAATGAGCAGTACTTC.

The V call is TRBV7-4, the J call TRBJ2-5, with D possibly matching TRBD2 (6 bases). Near its end, the DNA agrees better with TRBJ2-1, so the J call may be wrong. CDR3 length equals 12 residues. Germline loops: CDR1 SGHVT, CDR2 SQSDAQ. This chain's CDR3 is CASSPSGERQFF. As DNA, the CDR3 is TGTGCCAGCAGCCCTTCGGGAGAAAGGCAGTTCTTC.

This clonotype was detected once. The chain joins TRBV12-3 or TRBV12-4 to TRBJ1-1; D gene ambiguous. Trimming pared 5 bases from V and 5 bases from J, leaving 12 bases between. The CDR3 runs to 13 residues. The CDR3 loop is CASSTKGGTEAFF. Here the CDR3 DNA reads TGTGCCAGCAGTACCAAGGGCGGGACTGAAGCTTTCTTT.

On this clonotype itself: A read error may be the cause here, since a much bigger clone is one base away. The rearrangement uses TRBV20-1 and TRBJ2-3, with D possibly matching TRBD2 (5 bases). This CDR3 spans 15 amino acids. Deletions cut 0 bases from V and 14 bases from J, with 24 bases between. CDR1 is DFQATT and CDR2 is SNEGSKA in the germline V gene (reference sequence). In nucleotides, the CDR3 is TGCAGTGCTAGAGATTGGAGAACGAACACCGGGGAGCTGTATTTT. It encodes CSARDWRTNTGELYF.

The chain carries TRBV7-2 and TRBJ2-2, with D possibly being TRBD2 (5 bases). This CDR3 has 16 residues. Trimming stripped 4 bases from V and 2 bases from J, with 14 bases between. Germline V lookup: CDR1 SGHTA, CDR2 FQGNSA. CDR3 sequence: CASSWESRGNTGELFF. The CDR3 DNA sequence: TGTGCCAGCAGCTGGGAAAGCCGGGGAAACACCGGGGAGCTGTTTTTT.

This clonotype was detected only a few times. The J gene is TRBJ2-3, the V gene TRBV28; TRBD2 matches at 9 bases. This CDR3 has 14 amino acids. Germline V gene sequence: CDR1 MDHEN, CDR2 SYDVKM. The J segment lost 3 bases and the V segment lost 3 bases, leaving 1 base of the junction unmatched. The CDR3 protein is CASSFLAGTDTQYF. The CDR3 DNA follows: TGTGCCAGCAGTTTCCTAGCGGGAACAGATACGCAGTATTTT.